What follows are 9 T cell receptor beta chains derived from one specimen sequenced in a study of blood T cells in healthy people across ages. It was with a sample-barcoded 5' primer and a J-beta primer mix that a second PCR of about 7 to 12 cycles was run. TCRdb fed the 5' RACE reads into MiXCR, producing one record per CDR3 protein. Among more than 650,000 distinct CDR3 sequences listed, about 20% were seen once. The sequencing input was blood. The receptor set was obtained from a man between 65 and 85 years old in good health.

The CDR3 sequence is CSVGQGGQPQHF. The DNA for the CDR3 is TGCAGCGTTGGTCAGGGTGGTCAGCCCCAGCATTTT. The chain uses TRBV29-1 and TRBJ1-5; D perhaps matches TRBD1 (5 bases). This CDR3 has 12 residues. The V and J ends lost 4 bases and 6 bases respectively, with 10 bases between them. Germline V gene data show CDR1 as SQVTM and CDR2 as ANQGSEA. Full variable domain (remainder filled in from reference TRBV29-1 and TRBJ1-5): SAVISQKPSRDICQRGTSLTIQCQVDSQVTMMFWYRQQPGQSLTLIATANQGSEATYESGFVIDKFPISRPNLTFSTLTVSNMSPEDSSIYLCSVGQGGQPQHFGDGTRLSIL.

This clonotype showed up just a few times. The V gene is TRBV29-1, the J gene TRBJ1-2; tentatively, D is TRBD1 (5 bases). Deletions cut 3 bases from V and 1 base from J, with 6 bases between. Germline V gene data show CDR1 as SQVTM and CDR2 as ANQGSEA. CDR3 size: 12 residues. The CDR3, as DNA: TGCAGCGTTGAGGGGGATAACTATGGCTACACCTTC. Amino acid sequence: CSVEGDNYGYTF.

This clonotype was recorded a few times. The CDR3 DNA sequence: TGTGCCACCACACCTCTAGCGGGAGTTGAAAATGAGCAGTTCTTC. It codes for CATTPLAGVENEQFF. This chain links TRBV14 with TRBJ2-7; 10 bases line up with TRBD2. The DNA end favors TRBJ2-1, so the J call may be wrong. This CDR3 is built from 15 residues. Germline V CDR1 and CDR2: SGHDN, FVKESK.

This clonotype was picked up many times. The J gene is TRBJ2-7, the V gene TRBV6-2 or TRBV6-3; TRBD2 agrees at 12 bases. J lost 0 bases, V lost 6 bases, and 9 bases had no gene match. This CDR3 comprises 17 residues. The germline gives CDR1 MNHEY, CDR2 SVGEGT. DNA of the CDR3: TGTGCCAGCAGCCCTGGACTAGCGGGGATTTTCTCCTACGAGCAGTACTTC. It is translated as CASSPGLAGIFSYEQYF.

This clonotype was seen repeatedly, ten times or more. J is TRBJ1-2 and V is TRBV12-3 or TRBV12-4, with D possibly being TRBD1 (6 bases). Trimming took 2 bases from V and 4 from J, leaving 8 bases between them. The CDR3 contains 13 residues. The chain's CDR3 is CASSLTGFYGYTF. The DNA for the CDR3 is TGTGCCAGCAGTTTAACAGGGTTCTATGGCTACACCTTC.

In this sample, this clonotype turned up a few times. The gene calls are TRBV5-1 and TRBJ2-2; 8 nucleotides agree with TRBD2. This CDR3 contains 18 residues. Trimming removed 4 bases from V and 0 bases from J; junction bases left unmatched: 11. Per the germline V gene, CDR1 is SGHRS and CDR2 is YFSETQ. The CDR3 DNA reads TGCGCCAGCAGCCGATCCCCAGCACTAGCGGCGAACACCGGGGAGCTGTTTTTT. This sequence encodes CASSRSPALAANTGELFF.

This clonotype was detected only a few times. This chain joins TRBV4-3 and TRBJ2-1; TRBD1 or TRBD2 may be the D gene (5 bases each). From germline, CDR1 is LGHNA and CDR2 YSLEER. V shed 1 base and J shed 9 bases, with 16 bases lying between them. The CDR3 extends over 15 amino acids. CDR3 region: CASSQVRGARGEQFF. The CDR3 nucleotides read TGCGCCAGCAGCCAAGTGAGAGGGGCGCGCGGTGAGCAGTTCTTC.

The rearrangement links TRBV20-1 to TRBJ2-3; 12 bases align to TRBD2. With V trimmed by 0 bases and J by 2 bases, 3 bases remained unmatched. The germline CDR1 and CDR2 sequences are DFQATT and SNEGSKA (reference sequence). The CDR3 consists of 16 residues. CDR3 sequence reads: CSARDRLAGDTDTQYF. The DNA for the CDR3 is TGCAGTGCTAGAGATCGACTAGCGGGGGACACAGATACGCAGTATTTT.

The chain uses TRBV10-3 and TRBJ2-7, with 9 bases fitting TRBD1. Germline V CDR1 and CDR2: ENHRY, SYGVKD. The CDR3 loop spans 14 amino acids. V trimming: 6 bases; J trimming: 4 bases; junction bases outside the gene matches: 7. The CDR3 nucleotides read TGTGCCATCAGGGGGACAGGGAGTACTTACGAGCAGTACTTC. This codes for CAIRGTGSTYEQYF.